This TCR beta chain was sequenced for a study of spatial heterogeneity in lung cancer. This clonotype has at least ten counts. Unique molecular identifiers, one per molecule, were present on every TCR cDNA molecule. TCRdb re-analysed the 5' RACE reads in MiXCR, keeping a single row per CDR3 protein. Altogether approximately 81,000 distinct CDR3 sequences are present, over 9.5% being singletons, with the ten largest covering under 5.5%. The time point was: sample taken at primary tumor resection. In each case, whole RNA from tumor, nontumor lung or frozen PBMC was sequenced unsorted. This receptor was taken from a male donor with early-stage non-small cell lung cancer. The material was PBMCs, obtained at surgery.

CDR3 nucleotides: TGCAGCGTTGCATTCATGAACACTGAAGCTTTCTTT. Translation gives CSVAFMNTEAFF. The chain combines TRBV29-1 with TRBJ1-1; the D is unclear. V gave up 4 bases and J gave up 0 bases, with 6 bases separating them. This CDR3 has 12 residues. Germline loops: CDR1 SQVTM, CDR2 ANQGSEA.